A selection of T cell receptor beta chains follows, all from one sample in a study of blood T cell repertoires in COVID-19. Clones were read by immunoSEQ multiplex PCR, and TCRdb kept only the in-frame ones, dropping some. The sample lists under 250,000 clones, more than 75% seen once, with around 5.9% in the top ten. Sample: peripheral blood. Receptor source: a woman aged 40 to 55 with COVID-19, enrolled during active disease. Both conserved end residues are part of each CDR3. A D gene is named only where the DNA matches it firmly. Rows may omit the clone size; those that give it use once, few, many or a size class.

V gene	J gene	D gene	clone size	CDR3 protein	CDR3 DNA
TRBV2	TRBJ2-5	TRBD2	NA	CARTSGRGQETQYF	TGTGCCCGAACTAGCGGGAGAGGGCAAGAGACCCAGTACTTC
TRBV6-6	TRBJ2-3	NA	NA	CASSLRPRDTQYF	TGTGCCAGCAGTCTGAGGCCCCGCGATACGCAGTATTTT
TRBV5-4	TRBJ2-7	NA	NA	CASSLLASEQYF	TGTGCCAGCAGCTTGCTAGCGTCCGAGCAGTACTTC
TRBV9	TRBJ1-6	NA	NA	CASSPGTAANSPLHF	TGTGCCAGCAGCCCCGGGACTGCCGCCAATTCACCCCTCCACTTT
TRBV19	TRBJ2-5	NA	once	CASSKQGIQETQYF	TGTGCCAGTAGTAAACAGGGTATCCAAGAGACCCAGTACTTC
TRBV3-1/TRBV3-2	TRBJ2-7	TRBD1	once	CASSHPGQGAFEQYF	TGTGCCAGCAGCCACCCGGGACAGGGGGCGTTCGAGCAGTACTTC
TRBV11-2	TRBJ2-7	TRBD2	once	CASRMAAGDYEQYF	TGTGCCAGCAGAATGGCAGCGGGGGACTACGAGCAGTACTTC
TRBV7-3	TRBJ2-1	TRBD2	NA	CASSAPGTIEQFF	TGTGCCAGCAGCGCCCCGGGGACTATTGAGCAGTTCTTC
TRBV9	TRBJ2-5	NA	NA	CASSVARETQYF	TGTGCCAGCAGCGTAGCTAGAGAGACCCAGTACTTC
TRBV9	TRBJ1-1	NA	NA	CASSVVSGITEAFF	TGTGCCAGCAGCGTAGTGTCCGGGATCACTGAAGCTTTCTTT
TRBV5-1	TRBJ2-3	TRBD2	NA	CASSAYQRGARDSTDTQYF	TGCGCCAGCAGCGCATATCAGCGGGGGGCCCGGGATAGCACAGATACGCAGTATTTT
TRBV18	TRBJ2-5	NA	NA	CASRTAYSGNLRETQYF	TGTGCCAGCCGGACGGCCTACTCAGGGAACCTCCGGGAGACCCAGTACTTC
TRBV30	TRBJ1-1	NA	NA	CAWSPRGVVNTEAFF	TGTGCCTGGAGTCCCCGCGGAGTTGTAAACACTGAAGCTTTCTTT
TRBV5-8	TRBJ1-1	NA	once	CASSYVHATTEAFF	TGTGCCAGCAGCTACGTACACGCCACCACTGAAGCTTTCTTT
TRBV3-1/TRBV3-2	TRBJ1-1	NA	NA	CASSHGDRTEAFF	TGTGCCAGCAGCCACGGGGATCGCACTGAAGCTTTCTTT
TRBV12-5	TRBJ1-2	NA	NA	CASGLAGQPYGYTF	TGTGCTAGTGGTTTGGCCGGACAGCCTTATGGCTACACCTTC
TRBV13	TRBJ2-7	TRBD1	NA	CASSLMALGQGSLSNTLSYEQYF	TGTGCCAGCAGCTTAATGGCTTTGGGACAGGGATCTTTATCCAATACCCTTTCCTACGAGCAGTACTTC
TRBV29-1	TRBJ2-1	NA	NA	CSVGGSVLSSYNEQFF	TGCAGCGTTGGAGGGAGTGTCCTTAGCTCCTACAATGAGCAGTTCTTC
TRBV5-4	TRBJ1-2	NA	once	CASSLFGDNYGYTF	TGTGCCAGCAGCTTGTTCGGGGATAACTATGGCTACACCTTC
TRBV7-2	TRBJ2-3	NA	NA	CASSPGLVRGAQYF	TGTGCCAGCAGCCCAGGGTTGGTCCGTGGTGCGCAGTATTTT
TRBV5-1	TRBJ1-2	NA	NA	CASSLLPGEGSF	TGCGCCAGCAGCCTACTGCCAGGGGAGGGAAGCTTC
TRBV6-5	TRBJ1-2	NA	NA	CASTEGVWRGYTF	TGTGCCAGCACCGAAGGGGTATGGCGTGGCTACACCTTC
TRBV30	TRBJ2-2	NA	NA	CAWRPDSDTGELFF	TGTGCCTGGAGACCGGACAGCGACACCGGGGAGCTGTTTTTT
TRBV6-6	TRBJ1-6	NA	once	CASSYQGSYNSPLHF	TGTGCCAGCAGTTACCAGGGATCCTATAATTCACCCCTCCACTTT
TRBV5-1	TRBJ1-1	NA	few	CASSYPREAPEAFF	TGCGCCAGCAGCTACCCCAGGGAGGCCCCTGAAGCTTTCTTT
TRBV3-1/TRBV3-2	TRBJ2-1	TRBD2	few	CASSRGLEGNEQFF	TGTGCCAGCAGCCGAGGACTAGAGGGGAATGAGCAGTTCTTC
TRBV5-5	TRBJ2-1	TRBD2	NA	CASSSFNSGSYNEQFF	TGTGCCAGCAGCTCCTTTAATAGCGGGAGTTACAATGAGCAGTTCTTC
TRBV3-1/TRBV3-2	TRBJ2-7	NA	NA	CASSQEASEQYF	TGTGCCAGCAGCCAAGAGGCCTCGGAGCAGTACTTC
TRBV30	TRBJ2-2	NA	NA	CAWSVGFGSNTGELFF	TGTGCCTGGAGTGTAGGATTCGGGTCTAACACCGGGGAGCTGTTTTTT
TRBV11-2	TRBJ2-3	TRBD2	once	CASSSLLESSGRRNTQYF	TGTGCCAGCAGCTCACTCCTTGAGTCCAGCGGGAGACGGAATACGCAGTATTTT
TRBV28	TRBJ1-5	TRBD1	NA	CASSYSTGGRNQPQHF	TGTGCCAGCAGCTATAGCACAGGGGGACGCAATCAGCCCCAGCATTTT
TRBV7-6	TRBJ2-7	TRBD2	once	CASSLALAGTYEQYF	TGTGCCAGCAGCTTAGCGCTAGCGGGGACCTACGAGCAGTACTTC
TRBV5-1	TRBJ2-7	NA	NA	CASSLTGEKQYF	TGCGCCAGCAGCTTGACAGGTGAAAAGCAGTACTTC
TRBV27	TRBJ1-6	TRBD1	NA	CASSTGARLGNSPLHF	TGTGCCAGCAGTACAGGGGCGCGGCTGGGGAATTCACCCCTCCACTTT
TRBV6-5	TRBJ2-1	TRBD2	NA	CASTPQAGPMNEQFF	TGTGCCAGCACCCCTCAAGCGGGACCGATGAATGAGCAGTTCTTC
TRBV18	TRBJ2-5	NA	NA	CASSPPNLAETQYF	TGTGCCAGCTCACCCCCTAATCTTGCGGAGACCCAGTACTTC
TRBV3-1/TRBV3-2	TRBJ2-1	NA	many	CASSQLYNEQFF	TGTGCCAGCAGCCAGCTATACAATGAGCAGTTCTTC
TRBV10-3	TRBJ2-3	TRBD2	NA	CAIRTASGRALEGTDTQYF	TGTGCCATCAGAACCGCTAGCGGGAGGGCCCTGGAGGGCACAGATACGCAGTATTTT
TRBV25-1	TRBJ2-7	TRBD1	NA	CASMGIGQGYEQYF	TGTGCCAGCATGGGAATCGGACAGGGCTACGAGCAGTACTTC
TRBV15	TRBJ1-2	NA	once	CATSRDRGGYTF	TGTGCCACCAGCAGAGATCGCGGGGGCTACACCTTC
TRBV19	TRBJ1-6	NA	once	CASSIVGGSSYNSPLHF	TGTGCCAGTAGTATAGTGGGAGGGAGCTCCTATAATTCACCCCTCCACTTT
TRBV5-4	TRBJ2-5	NA	once	CASSLYGARVGTQYF	TGTGCCAGCAGCTTGTATGGGGCTAGAGTCGGGACCCAGTACTTC
TRBV9	TRBJ1-6	NA	few	CASSVGDSLSPLHF	TGTGCCAGCAGCGTAGGAGACAGCCTTTCACCCCTCCACTTT
TRBV2	TRBJ2-5	NA	NA	CASSDLGLQETQYF	TGTGCCAGCAGTGATTTGGGGCTGCAAGAGACCCAGTACTTC
TRBV5-1	TRBJ2-3	TRBD1	NA	CASSRGTLDTDTQYF	TGCGCCAGTTCCAGGGGGACACTAGACACAGATACGCAGTATTTT
TRBV29-1	TRBJ2-3	NA	NA	CSVDVQRDTQYF	TGCAGCGTTGACGTGCAGAGGGATACGCAGTATTTT
TRBV30	TRBJ1-2	NA	NA	CAWSAGGIGGYTF	TGTGCCTGGAGTGCTGGGGGGATCGGTGGCTACACCTTC
TRBV7-2	TRBJ1-2	TRBD1	NA	CASSFDRARYTF	TGTGCCAGCAGCTTTGACAGGGCGCGCTACACCTTC
TRBV15	TRBJ2-1	NA	NA	CATSRQRSSYNEQFF	TGTGCCACCAGCAGACAGCGGAGCTCCTACAATGAGCAGTTCTTC
TRBV27	TRBJ2-2	NA	NA	CASRSSNTGELFF	TGTGCCAGCAGGAGTAGCAACACCGGGGAGCTGTTTTTT